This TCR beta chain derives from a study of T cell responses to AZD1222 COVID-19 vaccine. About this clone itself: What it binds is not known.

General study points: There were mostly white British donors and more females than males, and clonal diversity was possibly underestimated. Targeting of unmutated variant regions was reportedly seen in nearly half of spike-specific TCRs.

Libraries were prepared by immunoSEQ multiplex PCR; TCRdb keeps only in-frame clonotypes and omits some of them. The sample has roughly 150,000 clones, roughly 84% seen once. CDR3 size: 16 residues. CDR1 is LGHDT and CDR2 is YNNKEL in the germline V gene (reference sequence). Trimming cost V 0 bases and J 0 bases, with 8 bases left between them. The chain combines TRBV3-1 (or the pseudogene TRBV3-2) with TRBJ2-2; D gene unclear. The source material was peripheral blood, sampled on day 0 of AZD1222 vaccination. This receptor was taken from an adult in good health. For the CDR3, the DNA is TGTGCCAGCAGCCAAGAACCCCGGCCGAACACCGGGGAGCTGTTTTTT. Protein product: CASSQEPRPNTGELFF.